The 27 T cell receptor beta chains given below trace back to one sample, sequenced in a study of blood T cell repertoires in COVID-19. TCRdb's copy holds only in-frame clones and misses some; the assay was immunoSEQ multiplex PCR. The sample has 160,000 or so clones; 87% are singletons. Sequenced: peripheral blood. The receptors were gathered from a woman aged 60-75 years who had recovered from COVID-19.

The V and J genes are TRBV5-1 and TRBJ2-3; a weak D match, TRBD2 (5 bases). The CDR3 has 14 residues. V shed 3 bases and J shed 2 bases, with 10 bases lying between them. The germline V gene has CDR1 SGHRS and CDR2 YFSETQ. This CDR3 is CASSSGVPTDTQYF. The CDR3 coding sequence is TGCGCCAGCAGCTCCGGGGTCCCCACAGATACGCAGTATTTT.

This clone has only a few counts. CDR3 region: CAGVTGGINQPQHF. DNA for the CDR3: TGTGCCGGGGTGACAGGGGGTATCAATCAGCCCCAGCATTTT. This chain connects TRBV28 to TRBJ1-5; 9 nucleotides align to TRBD1. V shed 11 bases and J 3 bases; nucleotides not matched to a gene: 8. The CDR3 loop spans 14 amino acids. Per the germline V gene, CDR1 is MDHEN and CDR2 is SYDVKM.

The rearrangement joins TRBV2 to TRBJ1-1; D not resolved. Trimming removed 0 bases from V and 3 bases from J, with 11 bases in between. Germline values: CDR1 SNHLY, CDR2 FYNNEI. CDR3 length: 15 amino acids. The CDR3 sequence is CASSEAHGMDTEAFF. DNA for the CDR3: TGTGCCAGCAGTGAAGCTCACGGGATGGACACTGAAGCTTTCTTT.

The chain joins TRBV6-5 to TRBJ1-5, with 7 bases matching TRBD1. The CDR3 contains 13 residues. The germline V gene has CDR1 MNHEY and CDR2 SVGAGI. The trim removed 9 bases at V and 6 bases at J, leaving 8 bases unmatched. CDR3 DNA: TGTGCCAGTGGAGACAGGGTTTCTCAGCCCCAGCATTTT. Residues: CASGDRVSQPQHF.

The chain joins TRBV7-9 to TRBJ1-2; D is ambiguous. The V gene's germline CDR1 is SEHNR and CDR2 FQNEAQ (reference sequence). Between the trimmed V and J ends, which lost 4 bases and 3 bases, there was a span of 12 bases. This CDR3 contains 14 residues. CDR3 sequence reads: CASSSSSQDYGYTF. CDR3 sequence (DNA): TGTGCCAGCAGCTCCAGTAGTCAGGACTATGGCTACACCTTC.

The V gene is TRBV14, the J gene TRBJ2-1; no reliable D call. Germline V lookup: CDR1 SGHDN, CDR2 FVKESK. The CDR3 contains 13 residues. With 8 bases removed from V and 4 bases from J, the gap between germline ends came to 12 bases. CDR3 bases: TGTGCCAGCGCCGGCAGACTTTACAATGAGCAGTTCTTC. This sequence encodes CASAGRLYNEQFF.

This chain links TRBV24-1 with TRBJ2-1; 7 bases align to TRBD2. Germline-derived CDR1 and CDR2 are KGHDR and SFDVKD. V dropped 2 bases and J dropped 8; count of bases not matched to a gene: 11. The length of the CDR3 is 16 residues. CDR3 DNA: TGTGCCACCAGTGATTCGAGCGGGGCCATTTGGGATGAGCAGTTCTTC. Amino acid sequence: CATSDSSGAIWDEQFF.

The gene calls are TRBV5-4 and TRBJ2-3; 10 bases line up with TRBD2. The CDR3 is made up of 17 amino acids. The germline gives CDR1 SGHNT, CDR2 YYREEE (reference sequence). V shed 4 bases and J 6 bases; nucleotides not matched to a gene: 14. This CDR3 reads CASSPSGGARSLDTQYF. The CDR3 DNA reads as TGTGCCAGCAGCCCGAGCGGGGGGGCCCGGAGTCTCGATACGCAGTATTTT.

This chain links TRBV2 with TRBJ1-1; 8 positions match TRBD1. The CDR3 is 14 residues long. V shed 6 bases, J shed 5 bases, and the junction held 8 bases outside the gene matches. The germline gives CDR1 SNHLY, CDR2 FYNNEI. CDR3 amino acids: CASSAVGQGTEAFF. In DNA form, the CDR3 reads TGTGCCAGCAGCGCTGTTGGACAGGGAACTGAAGCTTTCTTT.

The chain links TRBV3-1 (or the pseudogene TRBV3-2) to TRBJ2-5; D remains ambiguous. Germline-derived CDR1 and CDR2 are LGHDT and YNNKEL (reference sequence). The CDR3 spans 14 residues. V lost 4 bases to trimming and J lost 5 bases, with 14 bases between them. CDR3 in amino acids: CASSPAKLWETQYF. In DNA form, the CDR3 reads TGTGCCAGCAGCCCCGCGAAGCTCTGGGAGACCCAGTACTTC.

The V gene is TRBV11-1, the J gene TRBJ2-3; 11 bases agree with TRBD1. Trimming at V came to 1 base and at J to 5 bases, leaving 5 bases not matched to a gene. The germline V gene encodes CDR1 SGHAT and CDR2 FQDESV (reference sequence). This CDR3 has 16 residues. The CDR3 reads CASSLDGQGAEDTQYF. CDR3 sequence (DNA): TGTGCCAGCAGCTTAGATGGACAGGGGGCGGAAGATACGCAGTATTTT.

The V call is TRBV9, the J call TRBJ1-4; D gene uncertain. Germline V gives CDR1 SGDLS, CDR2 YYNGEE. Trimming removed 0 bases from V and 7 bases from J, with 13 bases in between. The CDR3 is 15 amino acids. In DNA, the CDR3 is TGTGCCAGCAGCGTAGCTCCCAGGTTTGGTGAAAAACTGTTTTTT. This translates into CASSVAPRFGEKLFF. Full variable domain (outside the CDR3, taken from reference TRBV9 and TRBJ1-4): DSGVTQTPKHLITATGQRVTLRCSPRSGDLSVYWYQQSLDQGLQFLIQYYNGEERAKGNILERFSAQQFPDLHSELNLSSLELGDSALYFCASSVAPRFGEKLFFGSGTQLSVL.

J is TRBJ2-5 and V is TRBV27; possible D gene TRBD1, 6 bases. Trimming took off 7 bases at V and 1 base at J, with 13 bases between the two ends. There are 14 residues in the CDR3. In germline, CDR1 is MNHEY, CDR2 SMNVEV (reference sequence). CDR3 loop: CASKSGQIQETQYF. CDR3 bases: TGTGCCAGCAAGTCCGGACAGATCCAAGAGACCCAGTACTTC.

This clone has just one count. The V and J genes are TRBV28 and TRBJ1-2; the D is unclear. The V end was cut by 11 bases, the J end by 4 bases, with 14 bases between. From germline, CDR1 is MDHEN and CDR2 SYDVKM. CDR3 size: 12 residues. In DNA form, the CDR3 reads TGTGCCGTTGAACCCCTGAGCTATGGCTACACCTTC. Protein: CAVEPLSYGYTF.

Here the CDR3 reads CASSLSGSELFF. CDR3 nucleotides: TGTGCCAGCAGTTTGTCCGGGAGCGAGCTGTTTTTT. The rearrangement links TRBV12-3 or TRBV12-4 to TRBJ2-2, with D possibly TRBD2 on 6 matching bases. This CDR3 is built from 12 residues. V was clipped by 3 bases and J by 11 bases, with 10 bases between them.

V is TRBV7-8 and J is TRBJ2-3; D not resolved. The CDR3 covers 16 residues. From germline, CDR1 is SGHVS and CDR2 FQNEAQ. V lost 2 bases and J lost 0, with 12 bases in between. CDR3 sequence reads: CASSLRWYSSTDTQYF. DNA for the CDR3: TGTGCCAGCAGCTTAAGATGGTACAGTAGCACAGATACGCAGTATTTT.

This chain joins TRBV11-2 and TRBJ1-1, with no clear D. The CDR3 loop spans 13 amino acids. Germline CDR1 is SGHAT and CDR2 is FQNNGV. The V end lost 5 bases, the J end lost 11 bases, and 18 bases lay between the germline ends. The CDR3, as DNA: TGTGCCAGCAGCGTATCACCGGGTCCCATCGCTTTCTTT. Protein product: CASSVSPGPIAFF.

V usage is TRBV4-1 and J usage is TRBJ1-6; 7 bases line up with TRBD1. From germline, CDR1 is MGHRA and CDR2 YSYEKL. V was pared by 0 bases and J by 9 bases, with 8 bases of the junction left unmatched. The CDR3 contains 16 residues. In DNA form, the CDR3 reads TGCGCCAGCAGCCAAGAAGGTGGAGGGGGCCTTTCACCCCTCCACTTT. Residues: CASSQEGGGGLSPLHF.

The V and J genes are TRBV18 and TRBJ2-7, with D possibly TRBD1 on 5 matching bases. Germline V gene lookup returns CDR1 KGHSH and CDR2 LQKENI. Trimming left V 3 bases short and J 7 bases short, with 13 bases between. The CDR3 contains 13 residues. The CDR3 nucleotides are TGTGCCAGCTCACCCTCCCAGGGTTTTGAGCAGTACTTC. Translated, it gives CASSPSQGFEQYF.

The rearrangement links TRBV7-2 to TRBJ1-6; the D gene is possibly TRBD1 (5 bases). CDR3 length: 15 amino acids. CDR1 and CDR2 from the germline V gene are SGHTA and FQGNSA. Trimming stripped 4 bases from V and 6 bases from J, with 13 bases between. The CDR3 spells CASSSPGGGNSPLHF. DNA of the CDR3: TGTGCCAGCAGCTCCCCGGGGGGTGGTAATTCACCCCTCCACTTT.

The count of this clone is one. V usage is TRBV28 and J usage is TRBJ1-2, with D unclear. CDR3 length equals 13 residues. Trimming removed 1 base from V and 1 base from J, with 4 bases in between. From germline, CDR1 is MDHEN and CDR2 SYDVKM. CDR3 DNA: TGTGCCAGCAGTTTATCAGTTAACTATGGCTACACCTTC. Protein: CASSLSVNYGYTF.

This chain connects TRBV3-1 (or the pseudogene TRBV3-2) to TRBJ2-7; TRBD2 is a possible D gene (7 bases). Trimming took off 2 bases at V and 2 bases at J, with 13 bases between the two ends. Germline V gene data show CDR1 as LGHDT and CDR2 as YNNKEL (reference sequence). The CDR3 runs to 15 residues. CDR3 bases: TGTGCCAGCAGCCAAAGGGGGGGACGACCCTACGAGCAGTACTTC. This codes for CASSQRGGRPYEQYF.

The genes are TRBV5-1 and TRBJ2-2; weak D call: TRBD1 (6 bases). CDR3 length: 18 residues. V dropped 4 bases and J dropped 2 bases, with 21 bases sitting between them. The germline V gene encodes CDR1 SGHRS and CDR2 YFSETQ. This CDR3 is CASSEGPGWGRNTGELFF. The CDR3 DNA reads TGCGCCAGCAGCGAAGGCCCGGGTTGGGGGCGTAACACCGGGGAGCTGTTTTTT.

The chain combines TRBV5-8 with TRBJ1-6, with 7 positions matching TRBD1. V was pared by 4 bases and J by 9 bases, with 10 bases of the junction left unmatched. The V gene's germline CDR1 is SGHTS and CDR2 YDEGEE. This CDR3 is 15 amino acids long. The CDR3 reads CASSPSRDRFSPLHF. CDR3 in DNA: TGTGCCAGCAGCCCCTCACGGGACAGATTTTCACCCCTCCACTTT.

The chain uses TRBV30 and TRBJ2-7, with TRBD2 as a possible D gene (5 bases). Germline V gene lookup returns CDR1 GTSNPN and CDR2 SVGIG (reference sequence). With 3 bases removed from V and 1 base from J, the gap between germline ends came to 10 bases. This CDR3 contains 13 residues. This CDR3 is CAWRSPGSYEQYF. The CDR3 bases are TGTGCCTGGAGGAGCCCGGGGTCCTACGAGCAGTACTTC.

DNA for the CDR3: TGTGCCAGCAGTTACTCGGGGGACAGAAACCAGCCCCAGCATTTT. Protein product: CASSYSGDRNQPQHF. J is TRBJ1-5 and V is TRBV6-5; 7 positions match TRBD1. V shed 0 bases, J shed 7 bases, and the junction held 6 bases outside the gene matches. The CDR3 contains 15 residues. The germline V gene encodes CDR1 MNHEY and CDR2 SVGAGI.

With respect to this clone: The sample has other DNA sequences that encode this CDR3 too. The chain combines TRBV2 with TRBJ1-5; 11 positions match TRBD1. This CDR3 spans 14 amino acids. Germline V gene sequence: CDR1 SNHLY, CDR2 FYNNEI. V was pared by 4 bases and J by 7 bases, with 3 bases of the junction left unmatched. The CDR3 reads CASSGTGGRQPQHF. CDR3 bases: TGTGCCAGCAGTGGGACAGGGGGCAGACAGCCCCAGCATTTT.